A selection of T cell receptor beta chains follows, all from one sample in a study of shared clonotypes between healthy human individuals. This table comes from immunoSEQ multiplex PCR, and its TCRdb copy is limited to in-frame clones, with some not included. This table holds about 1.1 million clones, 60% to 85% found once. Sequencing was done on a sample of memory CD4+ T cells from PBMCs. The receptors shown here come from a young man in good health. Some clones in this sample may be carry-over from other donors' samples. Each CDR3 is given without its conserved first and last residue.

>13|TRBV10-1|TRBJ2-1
ASSDGTSGRDEQF
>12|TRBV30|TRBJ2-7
AWSRPGQTYEQY
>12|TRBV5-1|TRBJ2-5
ASRQTPGQETQY
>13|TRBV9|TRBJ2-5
ASSSGPDREETQY
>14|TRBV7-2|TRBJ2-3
ASSFLGLGITDTQY
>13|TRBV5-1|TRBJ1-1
ASSLWSGTDTEAF
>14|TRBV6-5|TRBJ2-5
ASSYPGTGESETQY
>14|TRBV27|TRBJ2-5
ASSEKWPSGGATQY
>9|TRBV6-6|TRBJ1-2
ATGTGSLYT
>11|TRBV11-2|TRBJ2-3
ASSPNIIDTQY
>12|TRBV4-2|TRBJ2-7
ASSQAVSSYEQY
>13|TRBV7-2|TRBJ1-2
ASSYSTGSAGGYT
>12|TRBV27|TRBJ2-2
ASRGLGGTGELF
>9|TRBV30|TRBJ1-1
AWSLQTEAF
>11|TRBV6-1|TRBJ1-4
ASKIGGGEKLF
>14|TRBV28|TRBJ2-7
ASSLGLATLSYEQY
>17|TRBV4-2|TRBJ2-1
ASSQDRRVPYSSYNEQF
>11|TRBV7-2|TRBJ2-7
ASSPGQIYEQY
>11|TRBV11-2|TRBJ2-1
ASSRDRVSEQF
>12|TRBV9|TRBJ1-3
ASSVGGQSDTIY
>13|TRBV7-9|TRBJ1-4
ASSSVPGADEKLF
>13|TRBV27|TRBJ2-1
ASAKGQIAYNEQF
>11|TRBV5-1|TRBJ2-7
ASSWTSGSEQY
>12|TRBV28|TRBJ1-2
ASSLLGTNYGYT
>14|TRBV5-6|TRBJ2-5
ASSLGAASGGRTQY
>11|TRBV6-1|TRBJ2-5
ASKGWGVETQY
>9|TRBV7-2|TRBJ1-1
ASTPRGRAF
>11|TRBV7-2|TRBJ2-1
ASSLADYNEQF
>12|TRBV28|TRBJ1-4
ASSVQGAVEKLF
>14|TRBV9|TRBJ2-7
ASSKDAGTAGYEQY
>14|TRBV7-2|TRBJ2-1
ASSSASGGSYNEQF
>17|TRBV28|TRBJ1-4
ASSKGQETLTPTNEKLF
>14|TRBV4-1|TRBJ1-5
ASSQDPGQGTRPQH
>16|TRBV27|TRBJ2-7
ASSPLPPSGWITYEQY
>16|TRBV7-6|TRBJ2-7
ASSLAASGGVSSYEQY
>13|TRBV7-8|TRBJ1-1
ASSLGGGWATEAF
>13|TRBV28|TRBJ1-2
ASSLPSPQLYGYT
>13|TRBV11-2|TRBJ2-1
ASSSVRGRYNEQF
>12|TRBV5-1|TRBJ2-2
ASSLGGIPGELF
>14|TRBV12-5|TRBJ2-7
ASGPRTGGSCSEQY
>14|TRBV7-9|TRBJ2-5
ASSPSGALYQETQY
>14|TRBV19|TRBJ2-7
ASSITYAGPSYEQY
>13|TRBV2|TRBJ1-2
ASSVTDRGPYGYT
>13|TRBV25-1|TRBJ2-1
ASSEGGTRINEQF
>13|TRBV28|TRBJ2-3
ASSTSGRGTDTQY
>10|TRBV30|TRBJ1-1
AWTRDLSEAF
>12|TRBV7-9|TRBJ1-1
ASSLRGGGTEAF
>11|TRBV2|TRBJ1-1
ASSQQQNTEAF
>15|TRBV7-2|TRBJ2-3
ASSLRRSSGSSDTQY
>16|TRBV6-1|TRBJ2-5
ASSEALLRGLVYETQY